This record looks at one T cell receptor (beta chain) sequence and its context. Its antigen is unknown. The sample is drawn from a study of blood T cells in healthy people across ages. Study-level findings and limits: It was not known whether donors were CMV positive (a possible confounder of expanded clonotype changes).

Each sample gave at least 6 million isolated PBMCs. The CDR3 runs to 14 residues. The germline V gene encodes CDR1 SGHRS and CDR2 YFSETQ. It was with a sample-barcoded 5' primer and a J-beta primer mix that a second PCR of about 6 to 12 cycles was run. TCRdb re-analysed the 5' RACE reads in MiXCR, keeping a single row per CDR3 protein. The sample lists about 1.8 million distinct CDR3 sequences; approximately 50% were seen once. The sequence was collected from a woman aged 40 to 50 in good health. The chain employs TRBV5-1 and TRBJ2-5, with TRBD1 matching 8 bases. The DNA end favors TRBJ2-1, so the J call may be wrong. Sequenced input: blood. CDR3 coding DNA: TGCGCCAGCAGCTTCCCTGACAGGGGCGAGACCCAGTTCTTC. Amino acids: CASSFPDRGETQFF.